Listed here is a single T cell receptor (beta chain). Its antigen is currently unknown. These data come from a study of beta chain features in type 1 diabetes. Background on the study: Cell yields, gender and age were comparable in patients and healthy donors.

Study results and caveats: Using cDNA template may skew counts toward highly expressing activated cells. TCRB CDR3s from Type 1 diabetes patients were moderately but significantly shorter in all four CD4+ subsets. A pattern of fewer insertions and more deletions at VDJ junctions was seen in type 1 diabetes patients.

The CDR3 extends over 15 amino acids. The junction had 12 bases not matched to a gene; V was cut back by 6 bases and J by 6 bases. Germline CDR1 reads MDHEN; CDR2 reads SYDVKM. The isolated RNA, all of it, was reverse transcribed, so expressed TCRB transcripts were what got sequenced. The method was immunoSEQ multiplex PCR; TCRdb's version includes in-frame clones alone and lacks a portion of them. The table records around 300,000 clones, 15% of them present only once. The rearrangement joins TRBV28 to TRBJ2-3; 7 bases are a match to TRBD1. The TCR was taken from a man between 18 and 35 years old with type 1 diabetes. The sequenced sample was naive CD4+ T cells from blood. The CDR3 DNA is TGTGCCAGCAGCACAGGGGTCAGCGAGGATGATACGCAGTATTTT. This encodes CASSTGVSEDDTQYF. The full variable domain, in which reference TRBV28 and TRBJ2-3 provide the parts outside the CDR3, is DVKVTQSSRYLVKRTGEKVFLECVQDMDHENMFWYRQDPGLGLRLIYFSYDVKMKEKGDIPEGYSVSREKKERFSLILESASTNQTSMYLCASSTGVSEDDTQYFGPGTRLTVL.